This TCR beta chain derives from a study of blood T cell repertoires in COVID-19. The J segment lost 7 bases and the V segment lost 7 bases, leaving 12 bases of the junction unmatched. CDR3 length: 16 amino acids. The germline gives CDR1 LNHNV, CDR2 YYDKDF (reference sequence). The method was immunoSEQ multiplex PCR; TCRdb's version includes in-frame clones alone and lacks a portion of them. In the table there are roughly 95,000 clones, approximately 81% of which are singletons. The source is a man in his sixties with acute or convalescent COVID-19. The sample was peripheral blood. This chain links TRBV15 with TRBJ2-1; 11 bases match TRBD1. The CDR3 region is CATTPWGDRGLNEQFF. CDR3 nucleotides: TGTGCCACCACTCCATGGGGGGACAGGGGGTTGAATGAGCAGTTCTTC.